This passage covers 23 T cell receptor beta chains from one sample sequenced in a study of cytomegalovirus exposure and HLA in healthy donors. Use of 60 Vbeta and 13 Jbeta primers characterized the PCR. Sequencing used immunoSEQ multiplex PCR; TCRdb keeps in-frame clones, though not all of them. The table records under 95,000 clones, 75% of them present only once. The specimen was PBMCs. These TCRs come from a man in his forties or fifties in good health and CMV-seronegative.

Remarks on this clone: The junction and the germline gene differ at one end; a read error may be behind it. The chain uses TRBV30 and TRBJ2-7; 8 bases agree with TRBD1. CDR3 length: 15 amino acids. Germline CDR1 and CDR2: GTSNPN and SVGIG (reference sequence). CDR3 bases: TGTGCCCGGAGCAACACAGGGGGATCCCCCTACGAGCAGTACTTC. This encodes CARSNTGGSPYEQYF. Full variable domain (outside the CDR3, taken from reference TRBV30 and TRBJ2-7): SQTIHQWPATLVQPVGSPLSLECTVEGTSNPNLYWYRQAAGRGLQLLFYSVGIGQISSEVPQNLSASRPQDRQFILSSKKLLLSDSGFYLCARSNTGGSPYEQYFGPGTRLTVT.

This chain links TRBV5-8 with TRBJ1-4; D unresolved. The CDR3 loop spans 16 amino acids. The ends were cut back, 1 base at V and 7 bases at J, with 17 bases in the middle. Germline V gives CDR1 SGHTS, CDR2 YDEGEE. The CDR3 spells CASSLYPGKLSEKLFF. CDR3 nucleotides: TGTGCCAGCAGCTTGTACCCCGGGAAACTGAGTGAAAAACTGTTTTTT.

The rearrangement uses TRBV5-1 and TRBJ2-7; 8 bases map to TRBD1. The CDR3 has 14 residues. The germline V gene has CDR1 SGHRS and CDR2 YFSETQ. V lost 4 bases and J lost 2; bases outside the gene matches: 5. The CDR3 coding sequence is TGCGCCAGCAGCCGATCGGACAGGGCCTACGAGCAGTACTTC. As protein: CASSRSDRAYEQYF.

This clone was observed a single time. The rearrangement links TRBV6-5 to TRBJ2-5; D gene ambiguous. Germline lookup yields CDR1 MNHEY and CDR2 SVGAGI. Trimming removed 7 bases at V and 5 bases at J, with 8 bases between. This CDR3 has 11 residues. CDR3 sequence reads: CASTLRETQYF. Written as DNA, the CDR3 is TGTGCCAGCACTTTACGGGAGACCCAGTACTTC.

The chain carries TRBV11-2 and TRBJ1-4; 7 bases line up with TRBD1. Germline CDR1 SGHAT, CDR2 FQNNGV. The CDR3 contains 14 residues. The junction had 7 bases not matched to a gene; V was cut back by 4 bases and J by 8 bases. CDR3 DNA sequence: TGTGCCAGCAGCTCGGGACAGATCCCCGAAAAACTGTTTTTT. Its protein is CASSSGQIPEKLFF.

The chain combines TRBV29-1 with TRBJ2-7, with D maybe TRBD1 (5 bases). With 5 bases removed from V and 4 bases from J, the gap between germline ends came to 12 bases. Germline CDR1 is SQVTM and CDR2 is ANQGSEA. This CDR3 has 12 residues. The CDR3 DNA sequence: TGCAGCGTTCTGGTCAGGGTTTACGAGCAGTACTTC. As protein: CSVLVRVYEQYF.

This clone was detected only a few times. The chain couples TRBV7-6 to TRBJ2-7; 7 nucleotides align to TRBD2. Germline lookup yields CDR1 SGHVS and CDR2 FNYEAQ. V was clipped by 4 bases and J by 2 bases; unmatched bases: 2. The CDR3 totals 13 residues. DNA of the CDR3: TGTGCCAGCAGCTGGGGAGGGACCTACGAGCAGTACTTC. Residues: CASSWGGTYEQYF.

This chain joins TRBV5-4 and TRBJ2-7, with 9 bases aligning to TRBD1. Germline-derived CDR1 and CDR2 are SGHNT and YYREEE (reference sequence). J was trimmed by 2 bases and V by 4 bases; bases with no gene match: 4. The CDR3 runs 14 residues. CDR3 DNA: TGTGCCAGCAGCGTGGACAGGGGACCCTACGAGCAGTACTTC. It codes for CASSVDRGPYEQYF.

The sample holds one count of this clone. The chain carries TRBV6-6 and TRBJ2-7, with TRBD1 identical over 8 bases. There are 13 residues in the CDR3. From germline, CDR1 is MNHNY and CDR2 SVGAGI (reference sequence). V lost 4 bases and J lost 3; bases outside the gene matches: 2. The CDR3 here is CASSFTGGYEQYF. In DNA form, the CDR3 reads TGTGCCAGCAGTTTTACAGGGGGCTACGAGCAGTACTTC.

This chain connects TRBV30 to TRBJ2-3; TRBD1 might be the D (6 bases). The germline V and J ends were trimmed by 0 bases and 6 bases, with 16 bases remaining between them. CDR1 is GTSNPN and CDR2 is SVGIG in the germline V gene (reference sequence). The CDR3 runs 15 residues. CDR3 coding DNA: TGTGCCTGGAGTGTGGGGTCAGGGGAAAGGGATACGCAGTATTTT. Its translation is CAWSVGSGERDTQYF.

The V gene is TRBV15, the J gene TRBJ2-7; D perhaps matches TRBD1 (6 bases). The CDR3 is 15 amino acids. CDR1 is LNHNV and CDR2 is YYDKDF in the germline V gene (reference sequence). V shed 3 bases and J shed 6 bases, with 18 bases lying between them. The CDR3 reads CATSRPLTGRGEQYF. Written as DNA, the CDR3 is TGTGCCACCAGCAGGCCCCTTACAGGGAGAGGCGAGCAGTACTTC. The full variable domain, completed using reference TRBV15 and TRBJ2-7, is DAMVIQNPRYQVTQFGKPVTLSCSQTLNHNVMYWYQQKSSQAPKLLFHYYDKDFNNEADTPDNFQSRRPNTSFCFLDIRSPGLGDTAMYLCATSRPLTGRGEQYFGPGTRLTVT.

This clone turned up a few times. This rearrangement joins TRBV5-6 to TRBJ2-7; D not resolved. CDR1 and CDR2 from the germline V gene are SGHDT and YYEEEE. The length of the CDR3 is 15 residues. V dropped 0 bases and J dropped 3 bases, with 13 bases sitting between them. The CDR3 DNA sequence: TGTGCCAGCAGCTTGGGAGGTGACTCCCGCTACGAGCAGTACTTC. Translation: CASSLGGDSRYEQYF.

This chain's CDR3 is CASSLLRDRGRENYEQYF. CDR3 bases: TGTGCCAGCAGCTTGCTCCGGGACAGGGGGCGAGAGAACTACGAGCAGTACTTC. The rearrangement uses TRBV5-4 and TRBJ2-7; 12 bases line up with TRBD1. CDR3 size: 18 residues. Germline CDR1 SGHNT, CDR2 YYREEE (reference sequence). Trimming at V came to 1 base and at J to 3 bases, leaving 11 bases not matched to a gene.

The V call is TRBV28, the J call TRBJ1-5; tentative D call: TRBD1 (6 bases). This CDR3 spans 12 amino acids. V dropped 7 bases and J dropped 5 bases, with 9 bases sitting between them. Germline V gene data show CDR1 as MDHEN and CDR2 as SYDVKM. In DNA, the CDR3 is TGTGCCAGCATGAGACAGGATCAGCCCCAGCATTTT. It is translated as CASMRQDQPQHF.

The V and J genes are TRBV5-1 and TRBJ2-5; D is ambiguous. Germline loops: CDR1 SGHRS, CDR2 YFSETQ. Between the trimmed V and J ends, which lost 3 bases and 2 bases, there was a span of 5 bases. The CDR3 spans 12 residues. The DNA for the CDR3 is TGCGCCAGCAGCTCCCAACAAGAGACCCAGTACTTC. Protein product: CASSSQQETQYF.

This clone is deemed medium-sized. The CDR3 bases are TGTGCCAGCAGCCCTCGGACTAGCGGGTACCCTAACAATGAGCAGTTCTTC. It encodes CASSPRTSGYPNNEQFF. The chain couples TRBV7-9 to TRBJ2-1; 11 bases line up with TRBD2. Germline assignment: CDR1 SEHNR and CDR2 FQNEAQ (reference sequence). The CDR3 runs to 17 residues. The V segment lost 5 bases and the J segment 5 bases; nucleotides outside the gene matches: 11.

The rearrangement uses TRBV4-1 and TRBJ2-7; D perhaps matches TRBD1 (6 bases). The germline CDR1 and CDR2 sequences are MGHRA and YSYEKL. The CDR3 contains 14 residues. Trimming removed 4 bases from V and 5 bases from J, with 15 bases in between. The CDR3 bases are TGCGCCAGCAGCCGGCAGGGGTCCGTCGACGAGCAGTACTTC. It encodes CASSRQGSVDEQYF.

The V gene is TRBV5-5, the J gene TRBJ2-3; D possibly corresponds to TRBD1 (6 bases). The V gene's germline CDR1 is SGHKS and CDR2 YYEKEE (reference sequence). Between the trimmed V and J ends, which lost 1 base and 1 base, there was a span of 10 bases. This CDR3 contains 15 residues. CDR3 bases: TGTGCCAGCAGCTTGCAGGACAGCCGCACAGATACGCAGTATTTT. This encodes CASSLQDSRTDTQYF. Based on the CDR3 plus reference TRBV5-5 and TRBJ2-3, the full variable domain is DAGVTQSPTHLIKTRGQQVTLRCSPISGHKSVSWYQQVLGQGPQFIFQYYEKEERGRGNFPDRFSARQFPNYSSELNVNALLLGDSALYLCASSLQDSRTDTQYFGPGTRLTVL.

The gene calls are TRBV10-3 and TRBJ2-1; D is ambiguous. The CDR3 totals 15 residues. Per the germline V gene, CDR1 is ENHRY and CDR2 is SYGVKD. Between the trimmed V and J ends, which lost 3 bases and 3 bases, there was a span of 12 bases. The chain's CDR3 is CAISEVVASYNEQFF. CDR3 DNA: TGTGCCATCAGTGAAGTGGTTGCTAGCTACAATGAGCAGTTCTTC.

This chain links TRBV23-1 with TRBJ2-7; D not resolved. TRBV23-1 is labeled an ORF, and its function is uncertain. With 9 bases removed from V and 7 bases from J, the gap between germline ends came to 4 bases. This CDR3 has 8 residues. CDR3 DNA sequence: TGCGCCAGAGCGGAGCAGTACTTC. Translation: CARAEQYF.

This clone was observed a handful of times. The rearrangement joins TRBV28 to TRBJ2-7; D is uncertain. V lost 3 bases and J 7 bases, leaving 7 bases between the germline ends. The germline V gene encodes CDR1 MDHEN and CDR2 SYDVKM. This CDR3 contains 11 residues. The CDR3 loop reads CASSFEAEQYF. For the CDR3, the DNA is TGTGCCAGCAGTTTTGAGGCAGAGCAGTACTTC. Full variable domain (outside the CDR3, taken from reference TRBV28 and TRBJ2-7): DVKVTQSSRYLVKRTGEKVFLECVQDMDHENMFWYRQDPGLGLRLIYFSYDVKMKEKGDIPEGYSVSREKKERFSLILESASTNQTSMYLCASSFEAEQYFGPGTRLTVT.

This chain uses TRBV7-2 with TRBJ2-2, with 7 bases lining up with TRBD2. Germline trimming cut 5 bases from V and 6 bases from J; bases unmatched to any gene: 6. This CDR3 comprises 14 residues. The germline CDR1 and CDR2 sequences are SGHTA and FQGNSA. CDR3 DNA sequence: TGTGCCAGCAGCAGATTAGCGGGCGCCGGGGAGCTGTTTTTT. Its translation: CASSRLAGAGELFF.

The rearrangement joins TRBV27 to TRBJ2-7; 10 bases fit TRBD2. The germline V gene encodes CDR1 MNHEY and CDR2 SMNVEV (reference sequence). The V gene end was trimmed by 2 bases and the J gene end by 5 bases; junction bases not matched to a gene: 9. This CDR3 is built from 16 residues. CDR3 bases: TGTGCCAGCAGTTTACTAGCGGGAGTTACCCCCCACGAGCAGTACTTC. Its translation is CASSLLAGVTPHEQYF.